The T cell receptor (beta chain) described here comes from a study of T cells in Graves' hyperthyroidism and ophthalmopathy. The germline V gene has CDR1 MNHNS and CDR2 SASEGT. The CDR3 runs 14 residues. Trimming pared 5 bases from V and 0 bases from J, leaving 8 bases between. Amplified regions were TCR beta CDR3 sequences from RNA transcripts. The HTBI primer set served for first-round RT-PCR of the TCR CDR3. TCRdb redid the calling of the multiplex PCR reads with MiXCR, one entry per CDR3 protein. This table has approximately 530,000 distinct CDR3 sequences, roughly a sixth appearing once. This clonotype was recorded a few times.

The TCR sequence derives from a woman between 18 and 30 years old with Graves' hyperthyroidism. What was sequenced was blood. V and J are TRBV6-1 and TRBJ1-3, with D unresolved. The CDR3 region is CASSLLSSGNTIYF. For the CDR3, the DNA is TGTGCCAGCAGTTTGTTGAGCTCTGGAAACACCATATATTTT.